This passage covers 16 T cell receptor beta chains from one sample sequenced in a study of cytomegalovirus exposure and HLA in healthy donors. 13 Jbeta primers and 60 Vbeta primers were used for the PCR. Clones were read by immunoSEQ multiplex PCR, and TCRdb kept only the in-frame ones, dropping some. The data hold roughly 140,000 clones, with roughly 82% observed a single time. The sequenced material came from PBMCs. Every receptor here comes from a man aged 25 to 40 in good health and CMV-seropositive.

This clone has a handful of counts. This chain connects TRBV28 to TRBJ2-7; TRBD2 is a possible D gene (6 bases). The CDR3 loop spans 14 amino acids. Germline CDR1 and CDR2: MDHEN and SYDVKM. The germline V and J ends were trimmed by 4 bases and 3 bases, with 13 bases remaining between them. For the CDR3, the DNA is TGTGCCAGCAGTTCCGGCGGGACTCTCTACGAGCAGTACTTC. This encodes CASSSGGTLYEQYF.

The chain carries TRBV7-9 and TRBJ2-3; TRBD1 might be the D (5 bases). The CDR3 has 14 amino acids. CDR1 is SEHNR, CDR2 FQNEAQ, per germline (reference sequence). V lost 5 bases and J lost 2, with 11 bases in between. CDR3 coding DNA: TGTGCCAGCAGCCCCAGGGTTCCCACAGATACGCAGTATTTT. It encodes CASSPRVPTDTQYF. Filled out from reference TRBV7-9 and TRBJ2-3, the complete variable domain reads DTGVSQNPRHKITKRGQNVTFRCDPISEHNRLYWYRQTLGQGPEFLTYFQNEAQLEKSRLLSDRFSAERPKGSFSTLEIQRTEQGDSAMYLCASSPRVPTDTQYFGPGTRLTVL.

The chain employs TRBV7-2 and TRBJ1-2; no clear D gene. The germline V and J ends were trimmed by 3 bases and 2 bases, with 7 bases remaining between them. The CDR3 spans 13 residues. Germline V gene data show CDR1 as SGHTA and CDR2 as FQGNSA. CDR3 sequence reads: CASSFTGNYGYTF. The CDR3 DNA reads as TGTGCCAGCAGCTTCACGGGAAACTATGGCTACACCTTC.

The rearrangement links TRBV9 to TRBJ1-1, with 11 bases that match TRBD1. Germline V CDR1 and CDR2: SGDLS, YYNGEE. CDR3 length: 15 residues. J gave up 8 bases and V 1 base, and 7 bases lay outside the gene matches. The chain's CDR3 is CASSVYPGQGAEAFF. Here the CDR3 DNA reads TGTGCCAGCAGCGTATATCCAGGACAGGGGGCAGAAGCTTTCTTT.

In its sample, this clone was seen once. The V and J genes are TRBV6-6 and TRBJ1-4; TRBD1 matches at 8 bases. V dropped 2 bases and J dropped 3; count of bases not matched to a gene: 2. The CDR3 totals 15 residues. Germline CDR1 and CDR2: MNHNY and SVGAGI (reference sequence). This CDR3 reads CASSYPTGANEKLFF. For the CDR3, the DNA is TGTGCCAGCAGTTACCCGACAGGGGCTAATGAAAAACTGTTTTTT.

A word on this clone: With only one base between it and a far larger clone, this is likely a read error. The chain has TRBV7-5 and TRBJ1-1. TRBV7-5 is a pseudogene segment. The CDR3 has 15 amino acids. DNA for the CDR3: TGTGTCAGCAGCGAGAGGGAGGGATTGGGCACTGAAGCTTTCTTT. Protein sequence: CVSSEREGLGTEAFF.

The chain uses TRBV25-1 and TRBJ2-1; TRBD1 aligns across 7 bases. The CDR3 spans 17 residues. J gave up 6 bases and V 6 bases, and 17 bases lay outside the gene matches. CDR1 MGHDK and CDR2 SYGVNS come from the germline V gene. The CDR3 sequence is CASSDPSGTDIINEQFF. The CDR3 DNA follows: TGTGCCAGCAGCGACCCCTCCGGGACAGACATAATCAATGAGCAGTTCTTC.

The chain uses TRBV6-1 and TRBJ2-7, with TRBD1 matching over 8 bases. Germline values: CDR1 MNHNS, CDR2 SASEGT. V was clipped by 3 bases and J by 5 bases; unmatched bases: 6. The CDR3 spans 14 residues. CDR3 loop: CASSEDRVVDEQYF. In nucleotides, the CDR3 is TGTGCCAGCAGTGAGGACAGGGTAGTCGACGAGCAGTACTTC.

This clone was recorded only once. This chain links TRBV10-3 with TRBJ2-3, with 7 bases identical to TRBD2. V was pared by 8 bases and J by 6 bases, with 8 bases of the junction left unmatched. The CDR3 consists of 13 residues. The V gene's germline CDR1 is ENHRY and CDR2 SYGVKD. DNA for the CDR3: TGTGCCATCCTTTTTGCCGGGAGGGATACGCAGTATTTT. This codes for CAILFAGRDTQYF.

This clone appeared a single time. V usage is TRBV11-3 and J usage is TRBJ1-1; 8 bases align to TRBD1. Germline CDR1 SGHNT, CDR2 YENEEA. This CDR3 has 16 residues. After removal of 2 bases from V and 3 bases from J, the junction contained 8 bases not matched to a gene. The CDR3 region is CASSLYSDRVDTEAFF. The CDR3 nucleotides are TGTGCCAGCAGCTTATACTCGGACAGGGTTGACACTGAAGCTTTCTTT.

In nucleotides, the CDR3 is TGTGCCAGCAGCTCCCTGAGGGGGAGGGCTGGTCAGCCCCAGCATTTT. Its protein is CASSSLRGRAGQPQHF. V gene TRBV11-2 combines with J gene TRBJ1-5, with D maybe TRBD1 (6 bases). V shed 4 bases and J shed 6 bases, with 19 bases lying between them. This CDR3 contains 16 residues. Germline V lookup: CDR1 SGHAT, CDR2 FQNNGV.

Here the CDR3 reads CASSYSRETQYF. For the CDR3, the DNA is TGTGCCAGCAGTTACTCGAGAGAGACCCAGTACTTC. The V call is TRBV6-6, the J call TRBJ2-5; D is undetermined. Deletions cut 0 bases from V and 4 bases from J, with 3 bases between. Germline V CDR1 and CDR2: MNHNY, SVGAGI (reference sequence). This CDR3 has 12 amino acids.

V usage is TRBV27 and J usage is TRBJ2-7, with 7 bases matching TRBD2. J was trimmed by 0 bases and V by 9 bases; bases with no gene match: 8. The CDR3 is 14 amino acids. In germline, CDR1 is MNHEY, CDR2 SMNVEV (reference sequence). The CDR3 protein is CASSPLAASYEQYF. Here the CDR3 DNA reads TGTGCCAGTTCCCCCCTAGCGGCCTCCTACGAGCAGTACTTC.

The chain couples TRBV30 to TRBJ2-7; D ambiguous. V was trimmed by 3 bases and J by 3 bases, leaving 6 bases between them. The CDR3 sequence is 11 residues long. CDR1 and CDR2 (germline): GTSNPN, SVGIG (reference sequence). CDR3 nucleotides: TGTGCCTGGAGAGAGAACTACGAGCAGTACTTC. Translating it yields CAWRENYEQYF.

CDR3: CASSQAGGYNEQFF. CDR3 nucleotide sequence: TGTGCCAGCAGCCAGGCAGGGGGGTACAATGAGCAGTTCTTC. The V and J genes are TRBV28 and TRBJ2-1, with D possibly TRBD1 on 7 matching bases. CDR3 size: 14 residues. The V end lost 6 bases, the J end lost 4 bases, and 13 bases lay between the germline ends. CDR1 MDHEN and CDR2 SYDVKM come from the germline V gene.

The chain has TRBV19 and TRBJ2-3, with 9 bases that match TRBD1. V lost 5 bases to trimming and J lost 1 base; unmatched junction nucleotides: 4. CDR1 and CDR2 (germline): LNHDA, SQIVND (reference sequence). This CDR3 has 15 residues. CDR3 DNA sequence: TGTGCCAGTAGTCCCCGGACAGGGGGCACAGATACGCAGTATTTT. Its protein product is CASSPRTGGTDTQYF. Drawing the rest from reference TRBV19 and TRBJ2-3, the complete variable domain is DGGITQSPKYLFRKEGQNVTLSCEQNLNHDAMYWYRQDPGQGLRLIYYSQIVNDFQKGDIAEGYSVSREKKESFPLTVTSAQKNPTAFYLCASSPRTGGTDTQYFGPGTRLTVL.